Below, 19 T cell receptor beta chains from the same sample are listed, as sequenced in a study of T cell repertoires in cytomegalovirus infection. TCRdb recomputed calls from the reads with MiXCR, one row per CDR3 protein. The table shows roughly 46,000 distinct CDR3 sequences, with approximately 22% occurring only once. No antigen has been assigned to these receptors. Sequencing input: PBMCs, sequenced either directly or after in vitro stimulation (not recorded which). The origin of the receptors is a human donor in good health (CMV status not recorded). Some clones in this sample may be carry-over from other donors' samples.

The chain recombines TRBV19 with TRBJ2-7, with a possible D match to TRBD2 (5 bases). Germline V gives CDR1 LNHDA, CDR2 SQIVND (reference sequence). The CDR3 totals 15 residues. Trimming took 5 bases from V and 2 from J, leaving 16 bases between them. DNA of the CDR3: TGTGCCAGTAGTCCGTCCGCGCCGCGGGCCTACGAGCAGTACTTC. Protein: CASSPSAPRAYEQYF.

The rearrangement uses TRBV20-1 and TRBJ2-3, with D perhaps TRBD2 (6 bases). Germline assignment: CDR1 DFQATT and CDR2 SNEGSKA (reference sequence). V lost 1 base, J lost 1 base, and 9 bases lay in between. There are 14 residues in the CDR3. This chain's CDR3 is CSARVAGRTDTQYF. The CDR3 nucleotides are TGCAGTGCTAGAGTGGCGGGGCGCACAGATACGCAGTATTTT.

This CDR3 reads CSARDRGLTEAFF. The CDR3 DNA reads as TGCAGTGCTAGAGACAGGGGGTTGACTGAAGCTTTCTTT. The genes are TRBV20-1 and TRBJ1-1; 7 nucleotides align to TRBD1. Unmatched junction bases numbered 3, after V lost 0 bases and J lost 5 bases. CDR3 length: 13 residues. Germline lookup yields CDR1 DFQATT and CDR2 SNEGSKA (reference sequence).

This clonotype occurred a few times. The CDR3 sequence: CSARRTGSSGNTIYF. CDR3 DNA: TGCAGTGCTAGAAGGACGGGGAGCTCTGGAAACACCATATATTTT. The chain couples TRBV20-1 to TRBJ1-3; D gene uncertain. This CDR3 is 15 amino acids long. From germline, CDR1 is DFQATT and CDR2 SNEGSKA (reference sequence). V dropped 2 bases and J dropped 0 bases, with 11 bases sitting between them.

This clonotype was counted many times. The chain couples TRBV12-3 or TRBV12-4 to TRBJ2-3; 7 positions match TRBD2. The CDR3 is 14 amino acids. After removal of 2 bases from V and 6 bases from J, the junction contained 5 bases not matched to a gene. CDR3 in DNA: TGTGCCAGCAGTTTATCGGGAGGATTGGATACGCAGTATTTT. Its translation is CASSLSGGLDTQYF.

This clonotype turned up a few times. This chain connects TRBV20-1 to TRBJ2-1, with D perhaps TRBD2 (6 bases). V lost 0 bases and J 14 bases, leaving 17 bases between the germline ends. There are 13 residues in the CDR3. Germline V lookup: CDR1 DFQATT, CDR2 SNEGSKA (reference sequence). The CDR3 loop is CSARDLTFGGKFF. The CDR3 DNA follows: TGCAGTGCTAGAGACTTAACGTTCGGAGGGAAGTTCTTC.

This clonotype was counted between two and nine times. The V gene is TRBV5-6, the J gene TRBJ1-2; tentative D call: TRBD1 (6 bases). The length of the CDR3 is 13 residues. Trimming took off 1 base at V and 5 bases at J, with 9 bases between the two ends. Germline CDR1 SGHDT, CDR2 YYEEEE. The DNA for the CDR3 is TGTGCCAGCAGCTTGACAGGGTGGTATGGCTACACCTTC. Its translation is CASSLTGWYGYTF. The whole variable domain, filled in from reference TRBV5-6 and TRBJ1-2, reads DAGVTQSPTHLIKTRGQQVTLRCSPKSGHDTVSWYQQALGQGPQFIFQYYEEEERQRGNFPDRFSGHQFPNYSSELNVNALLLGDSALYLCASSLTGWYGYTFGSGTRLTVV.

V and J are TRBV12-3 or TRBV12-4 and TRBJ2-1; 10 bases map to TRBD2. The CDR3 runs to 14 residues. J lost 9 bases, V lost 5 bases, and 7 bases had no gene match. The CDR3 DNA is TGTGCCAGCAGTCCAGGCAGCGGGAGGGCTGAGCAGTTCTTC. Protein: CASSPGSGRAEQFF.

This clonotype was seen many times. The chain employs TRBV7-8 and TRBJ2-7, with unresolved D. The CDR3 is 13 amino acids. Germline V lookup: CDR1 SGHVS, CDR2 FQNEAQ. V was pared by 5 bases and J by 2 bases, with 10 bases between. The CDR3 region has the DNA TGTGCCAGCAGCCCCGAATTTCCCTACGAGCAGTACTTC. Translation: CASSPEFPYEQYF. Full variable domain (rest looked up from reference TRBV7-8 and TRBJ2-7): GAGVSQSPRYKVAKRGQDVALRCDPISGHVSLFWYQQALGQGPEFLTYFQNEAQLDKSGLPSDRFFAERPEGSVSTLKIQRTQQEDSAVYLCASSPEFPYEQYFGPGTRLTVT.

This clonotype was seen more than once but under ten times. The rearrangement links TRBV6-5 to TRBJ1-4, with a possible D match to TRBD1 (5 bases). The CDR3 runs 15 residues. CDR1 and CDR2 from the germline V gene are MNHEY and SVGAGI. Trimming pared 6 bases from V and 0 bases from J, leaving 11 bases between. CDR3 protein: CASRGGTATNEKLFF. CDR3 nucleotides: TGTGCCAGCAGGGGAGGGACGGCAACTAATGAAAAACTGTTTTTT.

This clonotype was seen many times. The rearrangement links TRBV27 to TRBJ2-3; 13 nucleotides match TRBD2. Looked up from germline, CDR1 is MNHEY and CDR2 is SMNVEV (reference sequence). CDR3 length: 18 residues. V gave up 3 bases and J gave up 5 bases; unmatched junction bases: 11. The CDR3 here is CASSFTPTTSGRKDTQYF. CDR3 DNA sequence: TGTGCCAGCAGTTTTACCCCTACGACTAGCGGGAGGAAAGATACGCAGTATTTT.

This clonotype has more than one count but fewer than ten. The V and J genes are TRBV11-2 and TRBJ2-3; no reliable D call. Germline V CDR1 and CDR2: SGHAT, FQNNGV. V was cut by 2 bases and J by 6 bases, with 9 bases left in between. This CDR3 contains 13 residues. CDR3 coding DNA: TGTGCCAGCAGCTTAATGGATCTGGATACGCAGTATTTT. It encodes CASSLMDLDTQYF. Complete variable domain (other parts from reference TRBV11-2 and TRBJ2-3): EAGVAQSPRYKIIEKRQSVAFWCNPISGHATLYWYQQILGQGPKLLIQFQNNGVVDDSQLPKDRFSAERLKGVDSTLKIQPAKLEDSAVYLCASSLMDLDTQYFGPGTRLTVL.

This clonotype has ten or more counts. CDR3 protein: CASSLTQSSGRAHEQFF. The DNA for the CDR3 is TGTGCCAGCAGCTTAACACAATCTAGCGGGAGGGCCCATGAGCAGTTCTTC. V usage is TRBV5-4 and J usage is TRBJ2-1; TRBD2 matches 12 bases. Germline V CDR1 and CDR2: SGHNT, YYREEE (reference sequence). The J segment lost 8 bases and the V segment lost 2 bases, leaving 11 bases of the junction unmatched. The CDR3 runs to 17 residues. The complete variable domain, with remaining parts taken from reference TRBV5-4 and TRBJ2-1, reads ETGVTQSPTHLIKTRGQQVTLRCSSQSGHNTVSWYQQALGQGPQFIFQYYREEENGRGNFPPRFSGLQFPNYSSELNVNALELDDSALYLCASSLTQSSGRAHEQFFGPGTRLTVL.

This clonotype was recorded many times. The DNA for the CDR3 is TGTGCCAGCAGCTCCCAACAGGGTCGAGGATCACCCCTCCACTTT. Its translation: CASSSQQGRGSPLHF. This rearrangement joins TRBV7-2 to TRBJ1-6, with D perhaps matching TRBD1 (6 bases). This CDR3 has 15 residues. Per germline, CDR1 SGHTA and CDR2 FQGNSA. The germline V and J ends were trimmed by 4 bases and 10 bases, with 17 bases remaining between them. Full variable domain (outside the CDR3, taken from reference TRBV7-2 and TRBJ1-6): GAGVSQSPSNKVTEKGKDVELRCDPISGHTALYWYRQSLGQGLEFLIYFQGNSAPDKSGLPSDRFSAERTGGSVSTLTIQRTQQEDSAVYLCASSSQQGRGSPLHFGNGTRLTVT.

This clonotype was seen ten or more times. This chain links TRBV7-2 with TRBJ2-5, with 15 nucleotides matching TRBD2. The CDR3 consists of 18 residues. The germline CDR1 and CDR2 sequences are SGHTA and FQGNSA. The ends lost 1 base at V and 6 bases at J; junction bases unmatched: 9. CDR3 nucleotide sequence: TGTGCCAGCAGCTTAGTCGTCGGACTAGCGGGGGGGCCGCAGACCCAGTACTTC. This sequence encodes CASSLVVGLAGGPQTQYF.

This clonotype was recorded a few times. In DNA, the CDR3 is TGTGCCAGCAGACCTCCCGGACACCAGACCTCCTACGAGCAGTACTTC. Translating it yields CASRPPGHQTSYEQYF. The chain carries TRBV6-2 or TRBV6-3 and TRBJ2-7, with D perhaps TRBD1 (5 bases). This CDR3 is 16 amino acids long. In germline, CDR1 is MNHEY, CDR2 SVGEGT. V dropped 6 bases and J dropped 0 bases, with 18 bases sitting between them.

This chain joins TRBV29-1 and TRBJ2-3; TRBD1 agrees at 7 bases. CDR1 and CDR2 (germline): SQVTM, ANQGSEA. The V gene end was trimmed by 6 bases and the J gene end by 5 bases; junction bases not matched to a gene: 5. This CDR3 has 12 residues. The CDR3 reads CSVQGRGDTQYF. DNA for the CDR3: TGCAGCGTACAGGGGCGAGGAGATACGCAGTATTTT.

The chain has TRBV2 and TRBJ2-1; maybe TRBD1 (6 bases). V was pared by 4 bases and J by 5 bases, with 18 bases between. CDR3 length: 16 amino acids. Germline-derived CDR1 and CDR2 are SNHLY and FYNNEI. For the CDR3, the DNA is TGTGCCAGCAGTGGAGGGGTAGGGGGTTGGGACAATGAGCAGTTCTTC. Its protein product is CASSGGVGGWDNEQFF.

This clonotype is a singleton in its sample. The V gene is TRBV15, the J gene TRBJ2-7; possible D gene TRBD1, 5 bases. This CDR3 has 13 amino acids. V dropped 0 bases and J dropped 4 bases, with 7 bases sitting between them. Germline V gene data show CDR1 as LNHNV and CDR2 as YYDKDF (reference sequence). CDR3 loop: CATSREPGYEQYF. CDR3 DNA sequence: TGTGCCACCAGCAGAGAACCAGGGTACGAGCAGTACTTC.